The clone carrying this T cell receptor beta chain was found many times. Antigen unknown. This sample is part of a study of blood T cells in healthy people across ages. Findings of the study overall: Unsorted PBMC material precluded a definitive naive versus antigen-experienced comparison. In these data, TCR beta diversity tracked strongly with naive T cell percentage.

Alongside a J-beta primer mix, a sample-barcoded 5' primer served in a second PCR lasting roughly 6 to 12 cycles. TCRdb re-derived calls from the 5' RACE reads in MiXCR, one entry per CDR3 protein. Of around 900,000 distinct CDR3 sequences listed, around 30% are singletons. This CDR3 has 12 residues. Germline CDR1 DFQATT, CDR2 SNEGSKA (reference sequence). Trimming left V 3 bases short and J 2 bases short, with 7 bases between. Sequencing was performed on blood. The V and J genes are TRBV20-1 and TRBJ2-5; no definite D call. The TCR comes from a woman of 80 years or more in good health. The CDR3 loop is CSASNSQETQYF. DNA of the CDR3: TGCAGTGCTAGTAACTCGCAAGAGACCCAGTACTTC.